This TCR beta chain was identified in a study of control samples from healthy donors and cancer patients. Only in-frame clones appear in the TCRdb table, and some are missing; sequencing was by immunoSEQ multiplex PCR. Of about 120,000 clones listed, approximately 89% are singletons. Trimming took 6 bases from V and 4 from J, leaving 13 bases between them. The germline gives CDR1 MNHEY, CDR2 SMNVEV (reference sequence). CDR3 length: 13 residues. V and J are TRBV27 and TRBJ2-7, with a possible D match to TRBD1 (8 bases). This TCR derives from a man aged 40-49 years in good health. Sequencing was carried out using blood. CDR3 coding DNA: TGTGCCAGCAGAGTACAGGGGGGGTACGAGCAGTACTTC. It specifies CASRVQGGYEQYF.